This TCR beta chain was sequenced in a study of CD8 T cells in Susac syndrome. The multiple sclerosis controls, all treatment-naive patients, had relapsing-remitting disease that was stable or active. CDR3 length: 12 residues. Trimming took 7 bases from V and 7 from J, leaving 13 bases between them. CDR1 and CDR2 (germline): MNHEY, SVGEGT. With random hexamers, reverse transcription was performed on about 0.45 to 1 ug of RNA. TCR beta CDR3 was amplified by immunoSEQ multiplex PCR. This amplification extended across 54 Vbeta and 13 Jbeta segments. TCRdb called the immunoSEQ multiplex PCR reads again in MiXCR, with one record for every CDR3 protein. This table has 120,000 to 150,000 distinct CDR3 sequences, approximately 95% appearing once.

The sequenced sample consisted of CD4+ T cells from PBMCs. The TCR sequence derives from a human donor with multiple sclerosis. The chain joins TRBV6-2 or TRBV6-3 to TRBJ1-2; D is undetermined. The CDR3 spells CASTRTSGGYTF. CDR3 DNA: TGTGCCAGCACTCGGACTTCTGGTGGCTACACCTTC.